This passage covers 13 T cell receptor beta chains from one sample sequenced in a study of PD-L1 blockade in urothelial cancer. Regarding time point: pretreatment peripheral blood. Produced via immunoSEQ multiplex PCR; TCRdb's table is partial and in-frame only. The sample contains about 87,000 clones, approximately 88% of which appear only once. The material sequenced was PBMCs, taken around atezolizumab (anti-PD-L1) treatment. These receptors were obtained from a woman of 80 years or more with urothelial cancer.

The rearrangement links TRBV19 to TRBJ1-5, with a tentative D call TRBD1 (5 bases). V lost 4 bases, J lost 4 bases, and 8 bases lay in between. From germline, CDR1 is LNHDA and CDR2 SQIVND (reference sequence). The length of the CDR3 is 13 residues. The CDR3 spells CASSTRVNQPQHF. Here the CDR3 DNA reads TGTGCCAGTAGTACCAGGGTTAATCAGCCCCAGCATTTT.

With respect to this clone: This sample also contains other DNA sequences that code for the same CDR3. The chain carries TRBV28 and TRBJ1-5; D possibly corresponds to TRBD1 (6 bases). The CDR3 contains 15 residues. Germline values: CDR1 MDHEN, CDR2 SYDVKM. The ends were cut back, 8 bases at V and 1 base at J, with 15 bases in the middle. In nucleotides, the CDR3 is TGTGCCAGCCGGAGTTTACAGGGAAGCAATCAGCCCCAGCATTTT. It codes for CASRSLQGSNQPQHF.

The chain recombines TRBV6-1 with TRBJ1-5; D unclear. Trimming left V 0 bases short and J 0 bases short, with 6 bases between. This CDR3 comprises 15 residues. Germline V gene data show CDR1 as MNHNS and CDR2 as SASEGT. The CDR3 reads CASSEAEGSNQPQHF. The CDR3 DNA sequence: TGTGCCAGCAGTGAAGCGGAGGGTAGCAATCAGCCCCAGCATTTT.

CDR3 bases: TGTGCCAGTAGTATCACGGGAGACCTTAGCGGGAGGGCCAATACCTACAATGAGCAGTTCTTC. Translated: CASSITGDLSGRANTYNEQFF. This sequence joins TRBV19 and TRBJ2-1; the match to TRBD2 covers 11 bases. Germline CDR1 LNHDA, CDR2 SQIVND (reference sequence). The CDR3 is 21 residues long. J was trimmed by 2 bases and V by 3 bases; bases with no gene match: 18.

This rearrangement joins TRBV4-2 to TRBJ2-2; a weak D match, TRBD1 (6 bases). The length of the CDR3 is 17 residues. Germline lookup yields CDR1 LGHNA and CDR2 YNFKEQ. Trimming pared 1 base from V and 3 bases from J, leaving 15 bases between. The CDR3 spells CASSQVGQGPDTGELFF. For the CDR3, the DNA is TGTGCCAGCAGCCAAGTGGGCCAGGGGCCGGACACCGGGGAGCTGTTTTTT.

The chain couples TRBV11-2 to TRBJ2-3, with D possibly matching TRBD1 (6 bases). V shed 3 bases and J shed 5 bases, with 15 bases lying between them. Germline CDR1 is SGHAT and CDR2 is FQNNGV. CDR3 size: 15 residues. CDR3 sequence reads: CASSFQGGGGDTQYF. The CDR3 DNA reads as TGTGCCAGCAGCTTCCAAGGTGGGGGCGGAGATACGCAGTATTTT.

The genes are TRBV15 and TRBJ1-2, with 8 positions matching TRBD1. Germline V gene lookup returns CDR1 LNHNV and CDR2 YYDKDF (reference sequence). CDR3 length: 14 residues. Trimming cost V 3 bases and J 8 bases; bases outside gene matches: 8. Here the CDR3 reads CATSSRLTGDGYTF. The CDR3 DNA follows: TGTGCCACCAGCAGTAGGTTGACAGGGGACGGCTACACCTTC.

CDR3: CASSEGQTGRAQHF. The CDR3 DNA sequence: TGTGCCAGCAGTGAGGGACAGACCGGTCGGGCCCAGCATTTT. The chain employs TRBV6-1 and TRBJ1-5, with 7 bases lining up with TRBD1. V was pared by 3 bases and J by 11 bases, with 10 bases of the junction left unmatched. The CDR3 has 14 residues. Per germline, CDR1 MNHNS and CDR2 SASEGT.

The J gene is TRBJ2-1, the V gene TRBV9; 8 positions match TRBD2. CDR3 length: 15 residues. In germline, CDR1 is SGDLS, CDR2 YYNGEE. V was clipped by 4 bases and J by 4 bases; unmatched bases: 7. The CDR3 DNA sequence: TGTGCCAGCAGCCCGCTAGCGGGCCTTTACAATGAGCAGTTCTTC. The encoded protein is CASSPLAGLYNEQFF.

V and J are TRBV10-3 and TRBJ1-5; D uncertain. This CDR3 is built from 14 residues. The germline V gene encodes CDR1 ENHRY and CDR2 SYGVKD. V lost 8 bases and J 6 bases, leaving 17 bases between the germline ends. The DNA for the CDR3 is TGTGCCATCTCTAGGGAGGGAGGAGGTCAGCCCCAGCATTTT. It encodes CAISREGGGQPQHF.

The chain joins TRBV27 to TRBJ2-7; 10 positions match TRBD1. This CDR3 spans 14 amino acids. Germline CDR1 and CDR2: MNHEY and SMNVEV (reference sequence). Trimming at V came to 10 bases and at J to 6 bases, leaving 12 bases not matched to a gene. The CDR3 here is CATKLGTGVGEQYF. Written as DNA, the CDR3 is TGTGCCACGAAGCTGGGGACAGGGGTGGGCGAGCAGTACTTC.

V and J are TRBV6-4 and TRBJ2-3, with a weak D call TRBD1 (5 bases). Trimming took off 2 bases at V and 0 bases at J, with 9 bases between the two ends. The CDR3 is made up of 15 amino acids. Germline CDR1 is MRHNA and CDR2 is SNTAGT. In DNA form, the CDR3 reads TGTGCCAGCAGTGACGAAAGGGGTAGCACAGATACGCAGTATTTT. It codes for CASSDERGSTDTQYF.

This chain joins TRBV5-1 and TRBJ2-5; 12 nucleotides align to TRBD2. Germline V CDR1 and CDR2: SGHRS, YFSETQ. This CDR3 comprises 18 residues. Trimming cost V 7 bases and J 3 bases; bases outside gene matches: 16. The CDR3 protein is CASFTGTSGLGVKETQYF. CDR3 nucleotide sequence: TGCGCCAGCTTCACCGGGACTAGCGGGTTAGGAGTTAAAGAGACCCAGTACTTC.